The 16 T cell receptor beta chains presented below share a single source sample, sequenced in a study of shared clonotypes between healthy human individuals (TCRdb year 2020). The protocol used for the library was the immunoSEQ multiplex PCR assay. TCRdb re-hosts the immuneACCESS table, in-frame sequences only. Its copies lack some clones; in the studies checked, an unresolved V gene accounts for under half of them, and the cause for the rest is not known. In this sample the table shows fewer than 1.8 million clones, 98% of which occur a single time. Of the sample, about 0.35% is held by the ten largest clones. The sequencing input was naive CD4+ T cells sorted from blood. Reading the label with the study, this specimen's cell subset or site is: CD45RA+ positively selected. Receptors originate from a man aged 30 to 45 in good health.

The chain is built from TRBV5-1 and TRBJ2-5; 10 positions match TRBD1. CDR1 is SGHRS and CDR2 is YFSETQ in the germline V gene. V lost 0 bases to trimming and J lost 5 bases; unmatched junction nucleotides: 7. CDR3 length: 16 amino acids. The CDR3 DNA reads TGCGCCAGCAGCTTGGAGGAGGGACAGGGGACGGAGACCCAGTACTTC. Its protein is CASSLEEGQGTETQYF.

The chain is built from TRBV27 and TRBJ2-2; 12 bases line up with TRBD2. The ends lost 5 bases at V and 2 bases at J; junction bases unmatched: 3. CDR3 size: 16 residues. Germline V gene sequence: CDR1 MNHEY, CDR2 SMNVEV (reference sequence). The chain's CDR3 is CASSMTSGRNTGELFF. In nucleotides, the CDR3 is TGTGCCAGCAGTATGACTAGCGGGAGAAACACCGGGGAGCTGTTTTTT.

The chain is built from TRBV5-1 and TRBJ1-2; 7 positions agree with TRBD1. The ends lost 3 bases at V and 2 bases at J; junction bases unmatched: 4. The CDR3 length is 14 residues. Germline assignment: CDR1 SGHRS and CDR2 YFSETQ. The CDR3 is CASSSTGRNYGYTF. The CDR3 DNA is TGCGCCAGCAGCTCGACAGGGCGAAACTATGGCTACACCTTC.

The chain has TRBV10-2 and TRBJ2-7; no definite D call. CDR1 and CDR2 (germline): WSHSY, SAAADI. V dropped 5 bases and J dropped 3 bases, with 11 bases sitting between them. This CDR3 is built from 13 residues. This CDR3 is CASSLNSNYEQYF. The DNA for the CDR3 is TGCGCCAGCAGTCTAAACTCTAACTACGAGCAGTACTTC.

V usage is TRBV4-3 and J usage is TRBJ2-3; the D call may be TRBD1 or TRBD2 (6 bases each). The CDR3 totals 15 residues. V was clipped by 0 bases and J by 4 bases, with 11 bases between them. The germline V gene encodes CDR1 LGHNA and CDR2 YSLEER. The CDR3 region has the DNA TGCGCCAGCAGCCAAGATCGGGGGCGGGCAGATACGCAGTATTTT. Residues: CASSQDRGRADTQYF.

This chain joins TRBV7-2 and TRBJ2-5; D is perhaps TRBD1 or TRBD2 (5 bases each). The CDR3 runs 14 residues. Germline lookup yields CDR1 SGHTA and CDR2 FQGNSA. The V end was cut by 5 bases, the J end by 4 bases, with 14 bases between. The CDR3 sequence is CASSPPGRAETQYF. The CDR3 DNA follows: TGTGCCAGCAGCCCGCCGGGACGTGCAGAGACCCAGTACTTC.

This clone was recorded once. The rearrangement joins TRBV18 to TRBJ2-2, with D possibly matching TRBD1 (6 bases). With 2 bases removed from V and 1 base from J, the gap between germline ends came to 11 bases. This CDR3 comprises 16 residues. Germline lookup yields CDR1 KGHSH and CDR2 LQKENI. CDR3 coding DNA: TGTGCCAGCTCACCATCTAGAGGGGGGAACACCGGGGAGCTGTTTTTT. Amino acid sequence: CASSPSRGGNTGELFF.

This clone was picked up one time. The rearrangement links TRBV30 to TRBJ2-7; 9 nucleotides agree with TRBD1. Germline V gives CDR1 GTSNPN, CDR2 SVGIG (reference sequence). This CDR3 spans 13 amino acids. Trimming took 5 bases from V and 0 from J; bases not matched to a gene: 2. The CDR3 nucleotides are TGTGCCTGGGACAGGGGGGCCTCCTACGAGCAGTACTTC. Protein product: CAWDRGASYEQYF. Combining the CDR3 with reference TRBV30 and TRBJ2-7 gives the whole variable domain SQTIHQWPATLVQPVGSPLSLECTVEGTSNPNLYWYRQAAGRGLQLLFYSVGIGQISSEVPQNLSASRPQDRQFILSSKKLLLSDSGFYLCAWDRGASYEQYFGPGTRLTVT.

This chain links TRBV2 with TRBJ1-5; tentative D call: TRBD1 (6 bases). Germline V lookup: CDR1 SNHLY, CDR2 FYNNEI. The CDR3 has 13 amino acids. V gave up 1 base and J gave up 9 bases, with 10 bases separating them. The CDR3 DNA sequence: TGTGCCAGCAGTGAAGAACAGGGAGCGCCCCAGCATTTT. This gives the protein CASSEEQGAPQHF.

V is TRBV9 and J is TRBJ2-7, with 9 bases matching TRBD2. Trimming took 0 bases from V and 5 from J; bases not matched to a gene: 6. CDR3 length equals 15 residues. CDR1 is SGDLS, CDR2 YYNGEE, per germline. In DNA form, the CDR3 reads TGTGCCAGCAGCGTAGCTGCGGGAGGGCCACACGAGCAGTACTTC. It translates to CASSVAAGGPHEQYF.

The chain couples TRBV18 to TRBJ1-2; TRBD1 aligns across 11 bases. The germline V gene has CDR1 KGHSH and CDR2 LQKENI. This CDR3 comprises 16 residues. The ends lost 0 bases at V and 6 bases at J; junction bases unmatched: 6. The DNA of the CDR3 is TGTGCCAGCTCACCACCCCTCGGACAGGGGGCCGATGGCTACACCTTC. This sequence encodes CASSPPLGQGADGYTF.

V and J are TRBV27 and TRBJ1-2; the D gene is possibly TRBD1 (5 bases). The CDR3 totals 16 residues. V lost 4 bases and J 4 bases, leaving 19 bases between the germline ends. Germline CDR1 is MNHEY and CDR2 is SMNVEV (reference sequence). CDR3 in amino acids: CASSSLDSMLGYGYTF. In nucleotides, the CDR3 is TGTGCCAGCAGTTCATTAGACAGTATGTTAGGCTATGGCTACACCTTC.

As regards this clone: Other DNA variants within this sample encode the same CDR3. The V and J genes are TRBV18 and TRBJ2-3; D is unresolved. The CDR3 consists of 13 residues. V was cut by 2 bases and J by 1 base, with 4 bases left in between. Germline CDR1 reads KGHSH; CDR2 reads LQKENI. CDR3 amino acids: CASSPDRTDTQYF. The CDR3 nucleotides read TGTGCCAGCTCACCAGACCGCACAGATACGCAGTATTTT.

The J gene is TRBJ1-3, the V gene TRBV11-2; D is unresolved. V lost 1 base and J 0 bases, leaving 7 bases between the germline ends. Looked up from germline, CDR1 is SGHAT and CDR2 is FQNNGV. CDR3 size: 15 residues. The CDR3 bases are TGTGCCAGCAGCTTAGCAGGCGGCTCTGGAAACACCATATATTTT. Translation: CASSLAGGSGNTIYF.

The chain uses TRBV5-1 and TRBJ2-7; D gene uncertain. The V end was cut by 0 bases, the J end by 7 bases, with 14 bases between. The CDR3 consists of 14 residues. Germline loops: CDR1 SGHRS, CDR2 YFSETQ. CDR3: CASSLGTSTREQYF. CDR3 coding DNA: TGCGCCAGCAGCTTGGGGACGTCTACGAGGGAGCAGTACTTC.

The chain is built from TRBV15 and TRBJ2-2, with TRBD1 matching over 7 bases. CDR1 LNHNV and CDR2 YYDKDF come from the germline V gene (reference sequence). V lost 4 bases, J lost 12 bases, and 20 bases stayed unmatched. The CDR3 is made up of 17 amino acids. The CDR3 sequence: CATSILTGQTTTEKLFF. CDR3 coding DNA: TGTGCCACCAGCATTCTGACGGGACAGACTACCACCGAGAAGCTGTTTTTT.